These 20 T cell receptor beta chains originate from one sample sequenced in a study of T-cell reconstitution after alpha-beta-depleted transplantation in children listed by TCRdb under 2016. The intended sense of this specimen's treatment or condition label: allogeneic hematopoietic cell transplantation with graft depleted of TCRalphabeta T cells and CD19 B cells. Libraries were made using PCR. Reads for this sample came from an Illumina HiSeq 2500. To normalize quantification of the TCRbeta repertoire, the TCR libraries were built with molecular barcoding that relied on unique molecular identifiers. The raw public reads went through TCRdb reprocessing: fastp at Q25, MiXCR clone calling, in-frame beta chains kept. One record per CDR3 amino acid sequence lists the most common genes and DNA. A total of fewer than 1 million distinct CDR3 sequences appear in this sample, roughly 15% of them only once. Around 5% of the sample is in the top ten clones.

Sequenced material: PBMCs, mostly from graft donor cells, taken 360 days after TCRalphabeta/CD19-depleted stem cell transplant. The source of these receptors is a male patient aged 10-17 years who had a stem cell transplant for acute lymphoblastic leukemia, so the T cells may come from the graft donor.

This clonotype was observed at least ten times. V and J are TRBV10-3 and TRBJ1-1; 8 bases are a match to TRBD1. The CDR3 spans 14 residues. J gave up 0 bases and V 6 bases, and 3 bases lay outside the gene matches. CDR1 and CDR2 (germline): ENHRY, SYGVKD. The CDR3 reads CAIRGDRLNTEAFF. CDR3 nucleotides: TGTGCCATCAGGGGGGACAGGCTGAACACTGAAGCTTTCTTT.

The rearrangement joins TRBV6-1 to TRBJ1-2; 10 bases fit TRBD1. The germline gives CDR1 MNHNS, CDR2 SASEGT. This CDR3 has 15 amino acids. J gave up 5 bases and V 2 bases, and 5 bases lay outside the gene matches. The CDR3 nucleotides are TGTGCCAGCAGTGAAAGGACAGGGGGACGGTATGGCTACACCTTC. This sequence encodes CASSERTGGRYGYTF.

This clonotype was seen many times. V gene TRBV5-1 combines with J gene TRBJ2-1; a possible D gene is TRBD2 (6 bases). The CDR3 has 11 residues. CDR1 and CDR2 from the germline V gene are SGHRS and YFSETQ. The V and J ends lost 4 bases and 10 bases respectively, with 9 bases between them. The CDR3 DNA follows: TGCGCCAGCAGCCAGCGGGTCGAGCAGTTCTTC. This translates into CASSQRVEQFF.

This clonotype has just a few counts. The chain combines TRBV20-1 with TRBJ1-2; possible D gene TRBD1, 5 bases. V dropped 1 base and J dropped 1 base, with 19 bases sitting between them. The germline CDR1 and CDR2 sequences are DFQATT and SNEGSKA (reference sequence). CDR3 length equals 17 residues. This chain's CDR3 is CSARGKGMQRYNYGYTF. CDR3 sequence (DNA): TGCAGTGCTAGAGGAAAGGGGATGCAACGCTATAACTATGGCTACACCTTC.

This clonotype has only a few counts. The gene calls are TRBV5-1 and TRBJ2-5, with 16 bases fitting TRBD2. The length of the CDR3 is 17 residues. The germline V gene has CDR1 SGHRS and CDR2 YFSETQ. The J segment lost 4 bases and the V segment lost 4 bases, leaving 7 bases of the junction unmatched. The CDR3 sequence is CASSPVGLAGGGETQYF. The CDR3 coding sequence is TGCGCCAGCAGCCCGGTGGGACTAGCGGGAGGGGGAGAGACCCAGTACTTC.

This rearrangement joins TRBV12-3 or TRBV12-4 to TRBJ1-4; TRBD1 matches 7 bases. With 5 bases clipped from V and 4 bases from J, the junction kept 7 bases outside the gene matches. The CDR3 is 15 amino acids. The chain's CDR3 is CASSLNRGVNEKLFF. The CDR3 DNA reads TGTGCCAGCAGTCTAAACAGGGGCGTTAATGAAAAACTGTTTTTT.

This clonotype was counted many times. The rearrangement joins TRBV5-1 to TRBJ2-3, with 7 bases aligning to TRBD2. CDR3 size: 19 residues. The trim removed 4 bases at V and 5 bases at J, leaving 22 bases unmatched. The germline V gene has CDR1 SGHRS and CDR2 YFSETQ. CDR3 nucleotides: TGCGCCAGCAGCAAAAGTTCGCCTAGCGGCCCACGGAAAATAGATACGCAGTATTTT. Its protein product is CASSKSSPSGPRKIDTQYF.

This sequence joins TRBV20-1 and TRBJ2-5; D is perhaps TRBD2 (6 bases). The CDR3 has 13 residues. The germline V gene encodes CDR1 DFQATT and CDR2 SNEGSKA (reference sequence). Trimming removed 7 bases at V and 7 bases at J, with 19 bases between. The DNA of the CDR3 is TGCAGTGGAGGACTATTAAAGTCGTCGACCCAGTACTTC. It yields the protein CSGGLLKSSTQYF.

The chain employs TRBV7-9 and TRBJ2-3, with D unclear. The V end lost 2 bases, the J end lost 3 bases, and 6 bases lay between the germline ends. Germline V lookup: CDR1 SEHNR, CDR2 FQNEAQ (reference sequence). The CDR3 spans 13 residues. CDR3 amino acids: CASSLPVTDTQYF. The CDR3 DNA reads as TGTGCCAGCAGCTTACCCGTAACAGATACGCAGTATTTT.

This clonotype was detected only a few times. The chain recombines TRBV7-6 with TRBJ2-1, with 11 positions matching TRBD2. The germline V gene encodes CDR1 SGHVS and CDR2 FNYEAQ. The CDR3 spans 17 residues. V lost 5 bases, J lost 8 bases, and 14 bases stayed unmatched. CDR3 nucleotide sequence: TGTGCCAGCAGCCGTACTGAGGGACTAGCGGAGATGGATGAGCAGTTCTTC. It specifies CASSRTEGLAEMDEQFF.

This chain uses TRBV14 with TRBJ2-3; tentatively, D is TRBD1 (5 bases). Trimming took off 4 bases at V and 0 bases at J, with 14 bases between the two ends. Per the germline V gene, CDR1 is SGHDN and CDR2 is FVKESK. This CDR3 is built from 16 residues. The CDR3: CASSLGVVVSTDTQYF. DNA of the CDR3: TGTGCCAGCAGCCTAGGGGTAGTCGTCAGCACAGATACGCAGTATTTT.

This clonotype was seen a few times. The chain uses TRBV11-2 and TRBJ2-7, with 8 bases aligning to TRBD1. The CDR3 has 16 amino acids. Germline V gene lookup returns CDR1 SGHAT and CDR2 FQNNGV. The trim removed 6 bases at V and 3 bases at J, leaving 13 bases unmatched. DNA of the CDR3: TGTGCCAGCAGACCGTGGACAGGGACCCTATACTACGAGCAGTACTTC. It is translated as CASRPWTGTLYYEQYF.

The rearrangement links TRBV14 to TRBJ2-1, with unresolved D. The CDR3 is 13 amino acids. With 3 bases removed from V and 16 bases from J, the gap between germline ends came to 19 bases. From germline, CDR1 is SGHDN and CDR2 FVKESK. The CDR3 loop is CASSQRNGRSSFF. The CDR3 bases are TGTGCCAGCAGCCAGAGGAACGGACGTAGTAGCTTCTTC.

The chain is built from TRBV7-6 and TRBJ2-7, with a tentative D call TRBD1 (6 bases). CDR1 SGHVS and CDR2 FNYEAQ come from the germline V gene. The V end lost 5 bases, the J end lost 4 bases, and 24 bases lay between the germline ends. The CDR3 runs 17 residues. DNA of the CDR3: TGTGCCAGCAGCCCCACTTTGTACAGGGATCCCTTTTACGAGCAGTACTTC. The encoded protein is CASSPTLYRDPFYEQYF.

A few counts support this clonotype. V and J are TRBV7-9 and TRBJ2-3; D gene unclear. This CDR3 comprises 13 residues. V was clipped by 3 bases and J by 4 bases, with 8 bases between them. Germline V gene data show CDR1 as SEHNR and CDR2 as FQNEAQ (reference sequence). The CDR3 sequence is CASSLGNSDTQYF. For the CDR3, the DNA is TGTGCCAGCAGCTTGGGAAATTCAGATACGCAGTATTTT. Filled out from reference TRBV7-9 and TRBJ2-3, the complete variable domain reads DTGVSQNPRHKITKRGQNVTFRCDPISEHNRLYWYRQTLGQGPEFLTYFQNEAQLEKSRLLSDRFSAERPKGSFSTLEIQRTEQGDSAMYLCASSLGNSDTQYFGPGTRLTVL.

This clonotype has a count of ten or more. The V call is TRBV12-3 or TRBV12-4, the J call TRBJ2-1; 8 bases match TRBD1. This CDR3 contains 15 residues. V shed 5 bases, J shed 3 bases, and the junction held 6 bases outside the gene matches. CDR3 region: CASSPTGVSYNEQFF. The DNA for the CDR3 is TGTGCCAGCAGTCCGACAGGGGTAAGCTACAATGAGCAGTTCTTC.

This clonotype turned up a few times. The chain recombines TRBV28 with TRBJ2-1; D may be TRBD1 or TRBD2 (6 bases each). CDR1 MDHEN and CDR2 SYDVKM come from the germline V gene. Trimming shortened V by 8 bases and J by 12 bases, and 17 bases separated the two germline ends. This CDR3 spans 12 amino acids. The CDR3 loop reads CASGLKGGPQFF. CDR3 nucleotides: TGTGCCAGCGGACTAAAAGGGGGACCGCAGTTCTTC.

J is TRBJ2-6 and V is TRBV4-1; no reliable D call. This CDR3 has 17 residues. V was shortened by 4 bases and J by 0 bases, with 13 bases between the two germline ends. Germline-derived CDR1 and CDR2 are MGHRA and YSYEKL. CDR3 nucleotide sequence: TGCGCCAGCAGCCCTGCGACACGGCGCTCTGGGGCCAACGTCCTGACTTTC. Translating gives CASSPATRRSGANVLTF.

J is TRBJ2-1 and V is TRBV7-8; TRBD2 aligns across 10 bases. The length of the CDR3 is 16 residues. CDR1 SGHVS and CDR2 FQNEAQ come from the germline V gene. V was clipped by 4 bases and J by 1 base; unmatched bases: 4. The DNA of the CDR3 is TGTGCCAGCAGCTCCCTTAGCGGGAGGTCCTACAATGAGCAGTTCTTC. Translation gives CASSSLSGRSYNEQFF.

The rearrangement links TRBV4-1 to TRBJ2-1, with D maybe TRBD2 (5 bases). In germline, CDR1 is MGHRA, CDR2 YSYEKL. Trimming removed 4 bases at V and 10 bases at J, with 11 bases between. The CDR3 has 12 residues. DNA for the CDR3: TGCGCCAGCAGCCGAGTGACTAAAGAGCAGTTCTTC. Residues: CASSRVTKEQFF.